Below, 27 T cell receptor beta chains from the same sample are listed, as sequenced in a study of blood T cell repertoires in COVID-19. This table comes from immunoSEQ multiplex PCR, and its TCRdb copy is limited to in-frame clones, with some not included. The sample contains approximately 24,000 clones, around nine tenths of which appear only once. The sequenced sample was peripheral blood. The receptors shown here come from a woman aged 70-85 years with active COVID-19.

J is TRBJ2-1 and V is TRBV28, with 9 bases that match TRBD1. CDR3 length: 15 amino acids. Trimming cost V 3 bases and J 4 bases; bases outside gene matches: 4. Per germline, CDR1 MDHEN and CDR2 SYDVKM. CDR3 nucleotide sequence: TGTGCCAGCAGTTTGGGGACAGGGACTTACAATGAGCAGTTCTTC. As protein: CASSLGTGTYNEQFF.

The chain has TRBV2 and TRBJ1-1; 12 nucleotides agree with TRBD1. The CDR3 is 15 amino acids. With V trimmed by 6 bases and J by 4 bases, 6 bases remained unmatched. The V gene's germline CDR1 is SNHLY and CDR2 FYNNEI. The CDR3 here is CASRPGQGATTEAFF. CDR3 sequence (DNA): TGTGCCAGCAGACCGGGACAGGGGGCGACCACTGAAGCTTTCTTT.

The rearrangement links TRBV20-1 to TRBJ1-4, with D unresolved. V lost 5 bases and J 8 bases, leaving 9 bases between the germline ends. This CDR3 comprises 11 residues. Germline-derived CDR1 and CDR2 are DFQATT and SNEGSKA (reference sequence). The CDR3 is CSASGEEKLFF. The CDR3 coding sequence is TGCAGTGCTTCGGGAGAGGAAAAACTGTTTTTT.

The chain combines TRBV5-1 with TRBJ2-5; D unresolved. Trimming stripped 1 base from V and 4 bases from J, with 5 bases between. The CDR3 runs to 12 residues. CDR1 and CDR2 from the germline V gene are SGHRS and YFSETQ. CDR3 region: CASSLTGETQYF. DNA for the CDR3: TGCGCCAGCAGCTTGACGGGAGAGACCCAGTACTTC.

The chain joins TRBV5-1 to TRBJ2-1; 7 nucleotides align to TRBD2. CDR1 SGHRS and CDR2 YFSETQ come from the germline V gene. Losses at the gene ends were 5 bases for V and 0 bases for J; bases not matched to a gene: 8. This CDR3 comprises 16 residues. The CDR3 is CASRLLGGSSYNEQFF. DNA of the CDR3: TGCGCCAGCAGGCTACTGGGGGGGAGCTCCTACAATGAGCAGTTCTTC.

This rearrangement joins TRBV7-2 to TRBJ1-2, with 8 bases identical to TRBD1. There are 16 residues in the CDR3. Per the germline V gene, CDR1 is SGHTA and CDR2 is FQGNSA. Trimming cost V 1 base and J 3 bases; bases outside gene matches: 7. CDR3 in amino acids: CASSLETQGGYYGYTF. In nucleotides, the CDR3 is TGTGCCAGCAGCTTAGAGACACAGGGGGGTTACTATGGCTACACCTTC.

This chain connects TRBV7-2 to TRBJ2-7; weak D call: TRBD1 (7 bases). The CDR3 has 14 amino acids. Germline V lookup: CDR1 SGHTA, CDR2 FQGNSA. Trimming shortened V by 0 bases and J by 7 bases, and 13 bases separated the two germline ends. For the CDR3, the DNA is TGTGCCAGCAGCTTAGCGGAGGGGGCCCGAGAGCAGTACTTC. This encodes CASSLAEGAREQYF.

This clone has more than one count but fewer than ten. The V and J genes are TRBV6-6 and TRBJ2-3; TRBD1 agrees at 7 bases. Germline V gene data show CDR1 as MNHNY and CDR2 as SVGAGI (reference sequence). This CDR3 is built from 15 residues. Losses at the gene ends were 6 bases for V and 8 bases for J; bases not matched to a gene: 14. The CDR3 here is CASSHRAGGRGTQYF. CDR3 DNA: TGTGCCAGCAGCCACAGGGCAGGGGGTCGAGGTACGCAGTATTTT.

The chain joins TRBV15 to TRBJ1-6, with 7 nucleotides matching TRBD1. The CDR3 is made up of 14 amino acids. Germline CDR1 reads LNHNV; CDR2 reads YYDKDF (reference sequence). Germline trimming cut 5 bases from V and 8 bases from J; bases unmatched to any gene: 6. CDR3 bases: TGTGCCACCAGCGGAAGGACAGGCTATTCACCCCTCCACTTT. Its translation: CATSGRTGYSPLHF.

This clone was seen once. The V gene is TRBV6-1, the J gene TRBJ2-7; TRBD1 might be the D (5 bases). The germline V gene has CDR1 MNHNS and CDR2 SASEGT. V was cut by 0 bases and J by 2 bases, with 11 bases left in between. The CDR3 covers 15 residues. CDR3 DNA sequence: TGTGCCAGCAGTGAAGCACCAGGGCCAGCCTACGAGCAGTACTTC. Protein sequence: CASSEAPGPAYEQYF.

The rearrangement joins TRBV5-1 to TRBJ2-7; 9 bases match TRBD1. Unmatched junction bases numbered 7, after V lost 3 bases and J lost 0 bases. The CDR3 extends over 16 amino acids. The germline gives CDR1 SGHRS, CDR2 YFSETQ. CDR3 nucleotides: TGCGCCAGCAGCTACCGGACAGGGGAGAGCTCCTACGAGCAGTACTTC. It yields the protein CASSYRTGESSYEQYF.

The chain couples TRBV5-1 to TRBJ2-7, with 7 bases that match TRBD1. The CDR3 consists of 13 residues. Germline V gene sequence: CDR1 SGHRS, CDR2 YFSETQ. V trimming: 3 bases; J trimming: 3 bases; junction bases outside the gene matches: 3. The CDR3 region has the DNA TGCGCCAGCAGCTCTCCAGGGGGCTACGAGCAGTACTTC. Its translation: CASSSPGGYEQYF.

The chain carries TRBV30 and TRBJ1-2; perhaps TRBD1 as D (6 bases). V was trimmed by 0 bases and J by 2 bases, leaving 22 bases between them. CDR1 and CDR2 (germline): GTSNPN, SVGIG (reference sequence). The CDR3 contains 18 residues. For the CDR3, the DNA is TGTGCCTGGAGTGTACATCCCAAAGGGACAAAGCAAAACTATGGCTACACCTTC. Translation gives CAWSVHPKGTKQNYGYTF.

This chain links TRBV6-5 with TRBJ1-2, with D possibly being TRBD1 (6 bases). Germline-derived CDR1 and CDR2 are MNHEY and SVGAGI. This CDR3 has 12 amino acids. Between the trimmed V and J ends, which lost 10 bases and 1 base, there was a span of 10 bases. The chain's CDR3 is CATRQVNYGYTF. Written as DNA, the CDR3 is TGTGCCACCAGACAGGTTAACTATGGCTACACCTTC.

V gene TRBV5-1 combines with J gene TRBJ2-7, with 8 bases matching TRBD2. V lost 0 bases and J lost 2; bases outside the gene matches: 7. The germline V gene encodes CDR1 SGHRS and CDR2 YFSETQ. The CDR3 covers 16 residues. This CDR3 is CASSLAAGGLAYEQYF. CDR3 DNA: TGCGCCAGCAGCTTGGCCGCGGGGGGACTAGCCTACGAGCAGTACTTC.

This clone was observed a handful of times. DNA of the CDR3: TGTGCCAGCAGCCAAGATTTGCGGCAGGGGAACACCATATATTTT. Its translation: CASSQDLRQGNTIYF. V usage is TRBV4-2 and J usage is TRBJ1-3; D perhaps matches TRBD1 (6 bases). There are 15 residues in the CDR3. Germline V gene sequence: CDR1 LGHNA, CDR2 YNFKEQ. V was shortened by 0 bases and J by 7 bases, with 13 bases between the two germline ends.

This clone was seen just once. The CDR3 loop reads CATSEIYSNQPQHF. DNA of the CDR3: TGTGCCACCAGTGAAATTTATAGCAATCAGCCCCAGCATTTT. V is TRBV24-1 and J is TRBJ1-5; D call uncertain. CDR3 size: 14 residues. The V and J ends lost 4 bases and 0 bases respectively, with 6 bases between them. Germline V lookup: CDR1 KGHDR, CDR2 SFDVKD.

CDR3 coding DNA: TGTGCCAGCAGCCTTGGACTAGCGGGGGTCCAAGAGACCCAGTACTTC. Protein sequence: CASSLGLAGVQETQYF. The J gene is TRBJ2-5, the V gene TRBV4-2; 13 nucleotides agree with TRBD2. V was clipped by 4 bases and J by 1 base; unmatched bases: 3. The CDR3 extends over 16 amino acids. Germline V lookup: CDR1 LGHNA, CDR2 YNFKEQ.

This clone came up once. The V call is TRBV5-1, the J call TRBJ2-3; possibly TRBD2 for D (6 bases). The CDR3 is 14 residues long. CDR1 and CDR2 (germline): SGHRS, YFSETQ. V was pared by 7 bases and J by 1 base, with 13 bases between. CDR3 in DNA: TGCGCCAGCCGTGTAGGCGGGGGCACAGATACGCAGTATTTT. It translates to CASRVGGGTDTQYF.

The genes are TRBV11-2 and TRBJ1-2, with D uncertain. The CDR3 sequence is 13 residues long. Germline-derived CDR1 and CDR2 are SGHAT and FQNNGV. V shed 3 bases and J shed 4 bases, with 9 bases lying between them. CDR3 nucleotide sequence: TGTGCCAGCAGCTTTGGAGCGGCCTATGGCTACACCTTC. Translating gives CASSFGAAYGYTF.

The J gene is TRBJ2-7, the V gene TRBV19, with 7 positions matching TRBD1. The germline CDR1 and CDR2 sequences are LNHDA and SQIVND (reference sequence). Trimming removed 4 bases from V and 2 bases from J; junction bases left unmatched: 5. The CDR3 contains 14 residues. CDR3 loop: CASSTQGHPYEQYF. CDR3 in DNA: TGTGCCAGTAGTACACAGGGGCACCCCTACGAGCAGTACTTC. The variable domain in full, completed from reference TRBV19 and TRBJ2-7, reads DGGITQSPKYLFRKEGQNVTLSCEQNLNHDAMYWYRQDPGQGLRLIYYSQIVNDFQKGDIAEGYSVSREKKESFPLTVTSAQKNPTAFYLCASSTQGHPYEQYFGPGTRLTVT.

The V and J genes are TRBV24-1 and TRBJ2-5; 8 bases agree with TRBD2. Germline loops: CDR1 KGHDR, CDR2 SFDVKD. There are 16 residues in the CDR3. V was pared by 2 bases and J by 5 bases, with 9 bases of the junction left unmatched. CDR3 nucleotide sequence: TGTGCCACCAGTGATTATGGACGGGGGGGCGCGGAGACCCAGTACTTC. The encoded protein is CATSDYGRGGAETQYF.

This chain uses TRBV29-1 with TRBJ1-2; 10 nucleotides match TRBD1. The junction had 5 bases not matched to a gene; V was cut back by 5 bases and J by 5 bases. This CDR3 spans 13 amino acids. Germline CDR1 reads SQVTM; CDR2 reads ANQGSEA. The CDR3 bases are TGCAGCGTTACCGGGACAGGGGATTATGGCTACACCTTC. Translating it yields CSVTGTGDYGYTF.

The V call is TRBV5-1, the J call TRBJ1-5; D perhaps matches TRBD1 (6 bases). The V and J ends lost 0 bases and 10 bases respectively, with 14 bases between them. CDR3 size: 14 residues. Germline values: CDR1 SGHRS, CDR2 YFSETQ. This chain's CDR3 is CASSLGQDLSPQHF. The CDR3 nucleotides are TGCGCCAGCAGCTTGGGACAGGACCTCTCACCCCAGCATTTT.

The gene calls are TRBV28 and TRBJ1-5, with unresolved D. The germline CDR1 and CDR2 sequences are MDHEN and SYDVKM. Between the trimmed V and J ends, which lost 8 bases and 3 bases, there was a span of 17 bases. This CDR3 is 15 amino acids long. The CDR3 is CASGLQVVVNQPQHF. In DNA form, the CDR3 reads TGTGCCAGCGGGTTGCAGGTCGTCGTCAATCAGCCCCAGCATTTT.

This clone was seen more than once but under ten times. This chain connects TRBV4-1 to TRBJ2-1, with TRBD1 matching over 9 bases. The CDR3 spans 16 residues. Germline V gene lookup returns CDR1 MGHRA and CDR2 YSYEKL. The V segment lost 1 base and the J segment 4 bases; nucleotides outside the gene matches: 5. CDR3 DNA: TGCGCCAGCAGCCAAGTATGGACAGGGGATTACAATGAGCAGTTCTTC. Protein product: CASSQVWTGDYNEQFF.

The chain joins TRBV19 to TRBJ1-6; 9 bases are shared with TRBD1. This CDR3 is 16 amino acids long. Germline V gene sequence: CDR1 LNHDA, CDR2 SQIVND (reference sequence). V shed 6 bases and J 7 bases; nucleotides not matched to a gene: 10. This CDR3 is CASSLTGGPKNSPLHF. The CDR3 DNA sequence: TGTGCCAGTAGCCTCACAGGGGGCCCTAAGAATTCACCCCTCCACTTT.